Described below is a single TCR beta chain sequence and its context. This CDR3 spans 16 amino acids. Germline V CDR1 and CDR2: SGHVS, FQNEAQ. Trimming took 6 bases from V and 1 from J, leaving 16 bases between them. The data were obtained in a study of Graves' ophthalmopathy and Graves' hyperthyroidism. Investigators amplified TCR beta CDR3 regions from RNA transcripts. The library came from an HTBI-primed first-round RT-PCR and a second-round multiplex PCR. TCRdb ran MiXCR on the multiplex PCR reads and lists one entry per CDR3 protein. The sample yields 40,000 to 45,000 distinct CDR3 sequences, 40% to 65% seen once.

The sample comprised peripheral blood. V is TRBV7-8 and J is TRBJ2-1, with D perhaps TRBD1 (5 bases). The TCR originated in an adult man with Graves' ophthalmopathy. CDR3 sequence (DNA): TGTGCCAGCAGGCCAGGGCGTGGTGGGTCCTACAATGAGCAGTTCTTC. Amino acid sequence: CASRPGRGGSYNEQFF.